The clone carrying this T cell receptor (beta chain) showed up just a few times. This entry is derived from a study of T cells in Graves' hyperthyroidism and ophthalmopathy. RNA transcripts yielded amplified TCR beta CDR3 regions. In the first-round RT-PCR of the TCR CDR3, the HTBI primer set was used. TCRdb re-derived calls from the multiplex PCR reads in MiXCR, one entry per CDR3 protein. Of under 600,000 distinct CDR3 sequences listed, approximately 15% are singletons. The CDR3 is 15 residues long. V lost 0 bases and J 7 bases, leaving 15 bases between the germline ends. Looked up from germline, CDR1 is SNHLY and CDR2 is FYNNEI.

The material sequenced was blood. This receptor was obtained from a woman aged 40-49 years with Graves' ophthalmopathy. The chain carries TRBV2 and TRBJ1-2; D is undetermined. The CDR3 DNA reads TGTGCCAGCAGTGAAGCGACCCGGGGAATTGGTGGCTACACCTTC. Residues: CASSEATRGIGGYTF. The full variable domain, completed using reference TRBV2 and TRBJ1-2, is EPEVTQTPSHQVTQMGQEVILRCVPISNHLYFYWYRQILGQKVEFLVSFYNNEISEKSEIFDDQFSVERPDGSNFTLKIRSTKLEDSAMYFCASSEATRGIGGYTFGSGTRLTVV.